This T cell receptor beta chain was captured by sequencing in a study of blood T cell repertoires in COVID-19. Germline CDR1 WNHNN, CDR2 SYGVQD (reference sequence). Trimming pared 5 bases from V and 2 bases from J, leaving 10 bases between. The CDR3 is 13 amino acids. Sequencing was performed with immunoSEQ multiplex PCR; in TCRdb, only in-frame clones are kept and a portion is missing. This sample has 190,000 or so clones, with about 86% found just once. The material sequenced was peripheral blood. The TCR originated in a man between 50 and 59 years old with active or convalescent COVID-19. The chain uses TRBV10-1 and TRBJ2-7; D possibly corresponds to TRBD1 (5 bases). The CDR3 bases are TGCGCCAGCAGTCCAACGACAGCCTACGAGCAGTACTTC. Translated: CASSPTTAYEQYF.